One and the same sample provided the 9 T cell receptor beta chains below, sequenced in a study of T cell responses to AZD1222 COVID-19 vaccine (TCRdb year 2021). Libraries were constructed by the immunoSEQ multiplex PCR assay. TCRdb holds this immuneACCESS table with in-frame rearrangements only. Some clones are missing; in checked studies, unresolved V genes explain under half, and the rest has no known cause. The sample contains approximately 110,000 clones, about 90% of them found a single time. Roughly a tenth of the sample goes to the ten largest clones. The sample's time point label, decoded: baseline before first vaccination. Material: peripheral blood, obtained on day 0 of AZD1222 vaccination. The source of these receptors is an adult in good health.

This chain connects TRBV24-1 to TRBJ2-1; 10 bases match TRBD1. Germline values: CDR1 KGHDR, CDR2 SFDVKD. This CDR3 contains 14 residues. With V trimmed by 5 bases and J by 7 bases, 4 bases remained unmatched. In DNA form, the CDR3 reads TGTGCCACCAGTGCGCCGGGACAGGGGAATGAGCAGTTCTTC. Its protein product is CATSAPGQGNEQFF.

This chain links TRBV18 with TRBJ1-1, with D perhaps matching TRBD1 (6 bases). Per germline, CDR1 KGHSH and CDR2 LQKENI. With 4 bases removed from V and 1 base from J, the gap between germline ends came to 7 bases. CDR3 length: 13 amino acids. The CDR3: CASSQGQNTEAFF. The CDR3 nucleotides are TGTGCCAGCTCACAGGGACAGAACACTGAAGCTTTCTTT.

This chain connects TRBV11-2 to TRBJ1-1; a weak D match, TRBD1 (5 bases). V was trimmed by 1 base and J by 1 base, leaving 10 bases between them. The CDR3 is 15 amino acids. Per germline, CDR1 SGHAT and CDR2 FQNNGV. The CDR3 region is CASSLAGSKNTEAFF. The CDR3 DNA reads as TGTGCCAGCAGCTTAGCAGGGAGCAAGAACACTGAAGCTTTCTTT.

CDR3 residues: CASSLTGGYEQYF. The CDR3 DNA reads as TGTGCCAGCAGCTTAACTGGCGGATACGAGCAGTACTTC. This chain joins TRBV7-9 and TRBJ2-7, with D unresolved. Between the trimmed V and J ends, which lost 2 bases and 4 bases, there was a span of 9 bases. Germline V gene lookup returns CDR1 SEHNR and CDR2 FQNEAQ (reference sequence). This CDR3 has 13 amino acids.

J is TRBJ2-7 and V is TRBV19, with 16 bases fitting TRBD2. The junction had 6 bases not matched to a gene; V was cut back by 4 bases and J by 0 bases. Germline loops: CDR1 LNHDA, CDR2 SQIVND (reference sequence). The CDR3 runs 18 residues. The CDR3 loop reads CASSTPGLAGGFSYEQYF. CDR3 nucleotide sequence: TGTGCCAGTAGTACGCCGGGACTAGCGGGGGGGTTCTCCTACGAGCAGTACTTC.

The DNA for the CDR3 is TGCGCCAGCAGCCCCCTTGCCATTGGGGTTTCACCCCTCCACTTT. Translation: CASSPLAIGVSPLHF. The chain combines TRBV4-3 with TRBJ1-6, with no clear D. The CDR3 has 15 amino acids. The germline gives CDR1 LGHNA, CDR2 YSLEER. Trimming stripped 4 bases from V and 9 bases from J, with 16 bases between.

The chain links TRBV12-1 to TRBJ2-3. TRBV12-1 is shown as a pseudogene. There are 15 residues in the CDR3. The CDR3 nucleotides read TGTGCCAGCAGCCCCGGGACGTCGTTCACAGATACGCAGTATTTT. The encoded protein is CASSPGTSFTDTQYF.

The CDR3 sequence is CASSQDPSGSSYEQYF. CDR3 DNA sequence: TGCGCCAGCAGCCAAGATCCTAGCGGGAGCTCCTACGAGCAGTACTTC. This sequence joins TRBV4-1 and TRBJ2-7; 10 nucleotides line up with TRBD2. CDR1 and CDR2 from the germline V gene are MGHRA and YSYEKL. V dropped 0 bases and J dropped 0; count of bases not matched to a gene: 2. The CDR3 loop spans 16 amino acids.

The chain recombines TRBV7-3 with TRBJ1-5, with 7 bases lining up with TRBD1. V shed 0 bases, J shed 3 bases, and the junction held 8 bases outside the gene matches. CDR3 length: 17 amino acids. Per germline, CDR1 SGHTA and CDR2 FQGTGA. The CDR3 sequence is CASSLTWNRGPNQPQHF. DNA for the CDR3: TGTGCCAGCAGCTTAACGTGGAACAGGGGTCCCAATCAGCCCCAGCATTTT.